This is a list of T cell receptor beta chains from one sample in a study of regulatory T cells in long-lasting Graves disease. Each CDR3 protein gets one entry after TCRdb re-called the multiplex PCR reads with MiXCR. Of about 470,000 distinct CDR3 sequences listed, about 22% are singletons. The sample was peripheral blood mononuclear cells (PBMCs), taken when the disease was refractory, from a patient treated with antithyroid drugs. Source of these receptors: a female donor with Graves disease. The CDR3 runs from the conserved cysteine through the conserved F or W. A D gene is named only where the DNA matches it firmly. Clone size is given for some rows only: seen once, a few or many times, or a class if the clone is expanded.

clone_size j_call d_call v_call cdr3_nt cdr3_aa
few TRBJ1-1 . TRBV7-8 TGTGCCAGCAGCTTAGCTGCCAGGGCCAACACTGAAGCTTTCTTT CASSLAARANTEAFF
. TRBJ2-2 . TRBV28 TGTGCCAGCAGTGCGACAGGATACACCGGGGAGCTGTTTTTT CASSATGYTGELFF
few TRBJ1-2 . TRBV4-3 TGCGCCAGCAGCCAAGAGTGGGGGCCGGGTTATGGCTACACCTTC CASSQEWGPGYGYTF
many TRBJ2-7 TRBD2 TRBV7-9 TGTGCCAGCAGCCCCCCCGCTAGCGGCTACGAGCAGTACTTC CASSPPASGYEQYF
few TRBJ1-1 . TRBV6-2/TRBV6-3 TGTGCCAGCAGTTACTCGAGGTTGATTCTGGACACTGAAGCTTTCTTT CASSYSRLILDTEAFF
few TRBJ2-7 . TRBV7-2 TGTGCCAGCAGCTTCACCGGAGGGGGAATGGGGGAATACGAGCAGTACTTC CASSFTGGGMGEYEQYF
many TRBJ2-7 . TRBV7-2 TGTGCCAGCAGCTTACGGAGGTCACCCTTCTCCTACGAGCAGTACTTC CASSLRRSPFSYEQYF
. TRBJ2-3 . TRBV11-3 TGTGCCAGCAGCTTAGTGTACGGGAGAGGAGCAGATACGCAGTATTTT CASSLVYGRGADTQYF
. TRBJ1-4 TRBD1 TRBV6-1 TGTGCCAGCAGCTCCAAACAGGGGGCGGATGAAAAACTGTTTTTT CASSSKQGADEKLFF
few TRBJ2-7 TRBD2 TRBV20-1 TGCAGTGCTGAGATTCTGTCGGGCTGGGAGGGGTACGAGCAGTACTTC CSAEILSGWEGYEQYF
few TRBJ2-5 . TRBV6-1 TGTGCCAGCAGACAAACCACAGGGCAGGACGAGACCCAGTACTTC CASRQTTGQDETQYF
many TRBJ2-1 TRBD1 TRBV24-1 TGTGCCACCAGTGATGGACAGGACAATGAGCAGTTCTTC CATSDGQDNEQFF
. TRBJ2-2 . TRBV5-1 TGCGCCAGCGGCGTGACGGGCACCGGGGAGCTGTTTTTT CASGVTGTGELFF
. TRBJ1-4 TRBD1 TRBV7-6 TGTGCCAGCAGCCAGGGACAGTCTATTAATGAAAAACTGTTTTTT CASSQGQSINEKLFF
many TRBJ2-7 TRBD2 TRBV6-1 TGTGCCAGCAGGCCACCCGGTGTCGGGAGGGCCCACGAGCAGTACTTC CASRPPGVGRAHEQYF
many TRBJ2-2 . TRBV6-1 TGTGCCAGCAGGACGGGCATGAACACCGGGGAGCTGTTTTTT CASRTGMNTGELFF
many TRBJ2-7 . TRBV10-1 TGCGCCAGCAGTCCTTGGACAGGGAGGGTCAGCGAGCAGTACTTC CASSPWTGRVSEQYF
. TRBJ2-2 TRBD1 TRBV5-1 TGCGCCAGCAGGCCCGCAGCGGGACAGGGGACCGGGGAGCTGTTTTTT CASRPAAGQGTGELFF
many TRBJ2-4 . TRBV27 TGTGCCAGCAGTTTACGAGGTCCGAACATTCAGTACTTC CASSLRGPNIQYF
. TRBJ2-3 . TRBV20-1 TGCAGTGCTAGAGACACGGCCTCTAGCACAGATACGCAGTATTTT CSARDTASSTDTQYF
many TRBJ1-2 . TRBV2 TGTGCCAGCATGGGGGGCTATGGCTACACCTTC CASMGGYGYTF
many TRBJ2-7 TRBD1 TRBV12-3/TRBV12-4 TGTGCCAGCAGGCCGGGACAGGGGCTATACGAGCAGTACTTC CASRPGQGLYEQYF
many TRBJ2-5 TRBD2 TRBV6-1 TGTGCCAGCAGAGCCACTAGCGGAGTTGAGACCCAGTACTTC CASRATSGVETQYF
many TRBJ2-7 TRBD1 TRBV27 TGTGCCAGCAGTCAAGACAGGGAGTCCTACGAGCAGTACTTC CASSQDRESYEQYF
many TRBJ2-7 . TRBV5-1 TGCGCCAGCAGCTTCACAGGTGAACACGAGCAGTACTTC CASSFTGEHEQYF
few TRBJ1-1 . TRBV19 TGTGCCAGTAGTATAGAGGGGAGGACTGAAGCTTTCTTT CASSIEGRTEAFF
few TRBJ2-3 . TRBV28 TGTGCCAGCAGTAACCGCAGGCGGGGCACAGATACGCAGTATTTT CASSNRRRGTDTQYF
few TRBJ2-3 . TRBV11-2 TGTGCCAGCAGCTCCGGACAGTCCAGCACAGATACGCAGTATTTT CASSSGQSSTDTQYF
many TRBJ2-5 . TRBV5-5 TGTGCCACTTCATGGGGAGGACAAGAGACCCAGTACTTC CATSWGGQETQYF
many TRBJ1-1 . TRBV10-3 TGTGCCATCAATGAGAACAGGGAGAACACTGAAGCTTTCTTT CAINENRENTEAFF
few TRBJ1-4 . TRBV19 TGTGCCGCTTCCGGGCCTCTTAATGAAAAACTGTTTTTT CAASGPLNEKLFF
many TRBJ1-1 . TRBV5-1 TGTGCCAGCAGGGGAGCGAACACTGAAGCTTTCTTT CASRGANTEAFF
. TRBJ2-5 TRBD2 TRBV20-1 TGCAGTGCTAGAGAAGGGCTAGCGGTTAACCAAGAGACCCAGTACTTC CSAREGLAVNQETQYF
many TRBJ1-5 TRBD1 TRBV6-1 TGTGCCAGCAGTGAAGCAGGGGACAGGGACCAGCCCCAGCATTTT CASSEAGDRDQPQHF
few TRBJ2-6 . TRBV7-9 TGTGCCAGCAGCTCCACGGACGGTTGGGCCAACGTCCTGACTTTC CASSSTDGWANVLTF
. TRBJ1-2 TRBD1 TRBV6-1 TGTGCCAGCTTCAGGGACAGGGTCGACTATGGCTACACCTTC CASFRDRVDYGYTF
. TRBJ1-5 . TRBV6-1 TGTGCCAGCGGGCGGGGGGGGGCTAGCAATCAGCCCCAGCATTTT CASGRGGASNQPQHF
many TRBJ2-7 TRBD1 TRBV28 TGTGCCAGCAGTTCCGGACAGGGGTTTAACGAGCAGTACTTC CASSSGQGFNEQYF
. TRBJ2-1 TRBD2 TRBV7-6 TGTGCCAGCAGCTTAGCGATAGCGGGGGTAAACAATGAGCAGTTCTTC CASSLAIAGVNNEQFF